The 31 T cell receptor beta chains below come from one sample, sequenced in a study of PD-1 blockade in classical Hodgkin lymphoma. This sample's time point: newly diagnosed, previously untreated cHL patient sample. Researchers report purifying CD4+ T cells from thawed PBMCs by magnetic negative selection. Repertoires were generated with immunoSEQ multiplex PCR, while TCRdb's copy carries only in-frame clones and drops some. The repertoire holds tens of thousands of clones, with more than 80% as singletons. What was sequenced was CD4+ T cells from blood. The origin of the receptors is a human donor with classical Hodgkin lymphoma.

This rearrangement joins TRBV5-5 to TRBJ2-2; 9 bases align to TRBD2. Germline-derived CDR1 and CDR2 are SGHKS and YYEKEE (reference sequence). J was trimmed by 7 bases and V by 2 bases; bases with no gene match: 3. The CDR3 length is 14 residues. The CDR3 reads CASSLGGRVGELFF. CDR3 DNA: TGTGCCAGCAGCTTAGGCGGGAGGGTCGGGGAGCTGTTTTTT.

This chain uses TRBV29-1 with TRBJ2-4; D may be TRBD1 or TRBD2 (5 bases each). Germline V gene data show CDR1 as SQVTM and CDR2 as ANQGSEA. The CDR3 is made up of 12 amino acids. V lost 8 bases to trimming and J lost 4 bases, with 12 bases between them. The CDR3 DNA sequence: TGCAGCCTCCGGGGCGCGAAAAACATTCAGTACTTC. This gives the protein CSLRGAKNIQYF.

In its sample, this clone ranks as medium-sized. The chain has TRBV4-2 and TRBJ1-4; TRBD1 agrees at 10 bases. Germline trimming cut 5 bases from V and 8 bases from J; bases unmatched to any gene: 11. This CDR3 spans 16 amino acids. Germline loops: CDR1 LGHNA, CDR2 YNFKEQ. The CDR3 is CASSSESGTGAEKLFF. For the CDR3, the DNA is TGTGCCAGCAGCTCAGAGTCCGGGACAGGGGCCGAAAAACTGTTTTTT.

The chain has TRBV29-1 and TRBJ2-6; D uncertain. Germline loops: CDR1 SQVTM, CDR2 ANQGSEA. V lost 6 bases and J lost 0, with 6 bases in between. The length of the CDR3 is 13 residues. DNA for the CDR3: TGCAGCGTAGAGAGCTCTGGGGCCAACGTCCTGACTTTC. The encoded protein is CSVESSGANVLTF.

The chain couples TRBV7-2 to TRBJ2-7, with 12 bases that match TRBD2. The ends lost 4 bases at V and 1 base at J; junction bases unmatched: 5. This CDR3 comprises 16 residues. Per germline, CDR1 SGHTA and CDR2 FQGNSA. Written as DNA, the CDR3 is TGTGCCAGCAGCTCCCTGACTAGCGGGAGTTCCTACGAGCAGTACTTC. Residues: CASSSLTSGSSYEQYF.

CDR3 coding DNA: TGTGCCAGCAGCTTAGTCCGAGCGGGAGTCGAGCAGTACTTC. As protein: CASSLVRAGVEQYF. This sequence joins TRBV7-9 and TRBJ2-7; 8 bases agree with TRBD2. Germline loops: CDR1 SEHNR, CDR2 FQNEAQ (reference sequence). This CDR3 is built from 14 residues. V lost 1 base, J lost 6 bases, and 5 bases stayed unmatched.

The chain employs TRBV6-4 and TRBJ2-6; no firm D call. The CDR3 sequence is 19 residues long. The V end was cut by 4 bases, the J end by 4 bases, with 23 bases between. CDR1 and CDR2 from the germline V gene are MRHNA and SNTAGT. CDR3 loop: CASSGSKAHFRSGANVLTF. The CDR3 DNA sequence: TGTGCCAGCAGTGGTTCGAAGGCACATTTTCGGTCCGGGGCCAACGTCCTGACTTTC.

The chain carries TRBV20-1 and TRBJ2-1; D gene ambiguous. The CDR3 is made up of 11 amino acids. Trimming stripped 6 bases from V and 11 bases from J, with 14 bases between. CDR1 and CDR2 (germline): DFQATT, SNEGSKA (reference sequence). The CDR3 loop is CSAIWRRKQFF. In nucleotides, the CDR3 is TGCAGTGCCATCTGGCGGCGGAAGCAGTTCTTC.

The rearrangement joins TRBV7-2 to TRBJ1-1; maybe TRBD1 (5 bases). Looked up from germline, CDR1 is SGHTA and CDR2 is FQGNSA. This CDR3 contains 13 residues. Trimming removed 4 bases from V and 7 bases from J, with 13 bases in between. CDR3 DNA: TGTGCCAGCAGCTCACCGGGACGGAATGAAGCTTTCTTT. This translates into CASSSPGRNEAFF.

Here the CDR3 reads CASSLDGSGRREQFF. The CDR3 bases are TGTGCCAGCAGCTTAGACGGGAGCGGAAGACGCGAGCAGTTCTTC. This chain uses TRBV7-3 with TRBJ2-1, with D possibly matching TRBD2 (6 bases). CDR1 and CDR2 from the germline V gene are SGHTA and FQGTGA. The V gene lost 2 bases and the J gene lost 10 bases, with 18 bases spanning the gap. The CDR3 covers 15 residues.

The chain recombines TRBV7-9 with TRBJ2-5; 7 positions agree with TRBD1. The germline gives CDR1 SEHNR, CDR2 FQNEAQ (reference sequence). The CDR3 has 13 residues. The junction had 5 bases not matched to a gene; V was cut back by 5 bases and J by 5 bases. The CDR3 loop is CASSNTGVETQYF. The CDR3 bases are TGTGCCAGCAGCAACACAGGGGTGGAGACCCAGTACTTC.

The chain links TRBV18 to TRBJ1-4, with D unresolved. The germline V gene encodes CDR1 KGHSH and CDR2 LQKENI. The CDR3 runs 15 residues. Trimming took off 2 bases at V and 3 bases at J, with 10 bases between the two ends. This CDR3 reads CASSPSGLPNEKLFF. The CDR3 nucleotides are TGTGCCAGCTCACCATCGGGCCTCCCTAATGAAAAACTGTTTTTT.

This clone was counted a single time. The chain has TRBV7-8 and TRBJ2-7; perhaps TRBD2 as D (5 bases). Trimming removed 1 base at V and 0 bases at J, with 10 bases between. Germline V gene sequence: CDR1 SGHVS, CDR2 FQNEAQ. The length of the CDR3 is 15 residues. CDR3 in amino acids: CASSLVRGSSYEQYF. DNA for the CDR3: TGTGCCAGCAGCTTAGTCCGGGGTAGCTCCTACGAGCAGTACTTC.

The rearrangement links TRBV28 to TRBJ2-3; 10 nucleotides align to TRBD2. V trimming: 6 bases; J trimming: 1 base; junction bases outside the gene matches: 7. The CDR3 extends over 16 amino acids. Germline-derived CDR1 and CDR2 are MDHEN and SYDVKM. The CDR3 nucleotides read TGTGCCAGCAGCCTTCCTAGCGGGAGTGGCACAGATACGCAGTATTTT. The encoded protein is CASSLPSGSGTDTQYF.

A single count supports this clone. The chain links TRBV4-1 to TRBJ1-1; possible D gene TRBD1, 5 bases. This CDR3 contains 15 residues. The germline V gene encodes CDR1 MGHRA and CDR2 YSYEKL. Trimming stripped 5 bases from V and 7 bases from J, with 20 bases between. Here the CDR3 reads CASSTAGTVDLEAFF. CDR3 nucleotides: TGCGCCAGCAGCACCGCCGGGACCGTCGATCTTGAAGCTTTCTTT.

The DNA for the CDR3 is TGTGCCAGTAGACCGGGACAGTTGAATCAGCCCCAGCATTTT. This gives the protein CASRPGQLNQPQHF. This chain joins TRBV19 and TRBJ1-5, with 7 positions matching TRBD1. Germline-derived CDR1 and CDR2 are LNHDA and SQIVND (reference sequence). V lost 6 bases, J lost 4 bases, and 6 bases stayed unmatched. The CDR3 sequence is 14 residues long. Combining the CDR3 with reference TRBV19 and TRBJ1-5 gives the whole variable domain DGGITQSPKYLFRKEGQNVTLSCEQNLNHDAMYWYRQDPGQGLRLIYYSQIVNDFQKGDIAEGYSVSREKKESFPLTVTSAQKNPTAFYLCASRPGQLNQPQHFGDGTRLSIL.

The chain couples TRBV18 to TRBJ2-2; perhaps TRBD1 as D (7 bases). Trimming left V 5 bases short and J 2 bases short, with 18 bases between. The CDR3 spans 17 residues. Germline V gene lookup returns CDR1 KGHSH and CDR2 LQKENI. DNA for the CDR3: TGTGCCAGCTCATACCTAGGAGGGGGCAAAAACACCGGGGAGCTGTTTTTT. Encoded protein: CASSYLGGGKNTGELFF.

CDR3 DNA: TGTGCCAGCAGCGGTTCGGGGACTAGCGGGAGGCCCAGTACCTACGAGCAGTACTTC. This translates into CASSGSGTSGRPSTYEQYF. J is TRBJ2-7 and V is TRBV5-5, with 15 positions matching TRBD2. CDR3 length equals 19 residues. CDR1 is SGHKS and CDR2 is YYEKEE in the germline V gene (reference sequence). The V segment lost 4 bases and the J segment 2 bases; nucleotides outside the gene matches: 13.

This clone was seen once. The chain is built from TRBV25-1 and TRBJ1-1, with a possible D match to TRBD1 (5 bases). Germline V gene lookup returns CDR1 MGHDK and CDR2 SYGVNS. The CDR3 sequence is 11 residues long. V was cut by 4 bases and J by 14 bases, with 14 bases left in between. This CDR3 reads CASSGGGIIFF. DNA for the CDR3: TGTGCCAGCAGTGGGGGGGGTATTATCTTCTTT.

The rearrangement joins TRBV5-1 to TRBJ2-1; TRBD2 matches at 12 bases. The CDR3 consists of 16 residues. V shed 4 bases, J shed 10 bases, and the junction held 12 bases outside the gene matches. Germline V gene sequence: CDR1 SGHRS, CDR2 YFSETQ. The CDR3, as DNA: TGCGCCAGCAGCACCCTAGCGGGAGGGCCCCCGGTAGAGCAGTTCTTC. It encodes CASSTLAGGPPVEQFF.

Written as DNA, the CDR3 is TGTGCCAGCAGCCAAGAGGGCGGACAGGGGAGGCCCCAGCATTTT. Encoded protein: CASSQEGGQGRPQHF. The chain joins TRBV7-2 to TRBJ1-5; 9 nucleotides match TRBD1. V trimming: 5 bases; J trimming: 9 bases; junction bases outside the gene matches: 11. Per germline, CDR1 SGHTA and CDR2 FQGNSA. This CDR3 region has 15 residues.

The chain employs TRBV18 and TRBJ2-5; D uncertain. Germline assignment: CDR1 KGHSH and CDR2 LQKENI. The CDR3 length is 11 residues. V was clipped by 1 base and J by 5 bases, with 2 bases between them. DNA for the CDR3: TGTGCCAGCTCACCACGGGAGACCCAGTACTTC. This codes for CASSPRETQYF.

This chain joins TRBV6-6 and TRBJ2-1; D may be TRBD2 (6 bases). The CDR3 is 14 amino acids. V was shortened by 1 base and J by 7 bases, with 11 bases between the two germline ends. Germline CDR1 and CDR2: MNHNY and SVGAGI (reference sequence). CDR3 amino acids: CASSYLWTTNEQFF. CDR3 in DNA: TGTGCCAGCAGTTACTTGTGGACTACTAATGAGCAGTTCTTC.

This clone was seen once. V is TRBV7-2 and J is TRBJ2-1; 7 bases line up with TRBD2. Looked up from germline, CDR1 is SGHTA and CDR2 is FQGNSA. The length of the CDR3 is 19 residues. V dropped 1 base and J dropped 4; count of bases not matched to a gene: 16. The CDR3 protein is CASSLVAGVPVGRYNEQFF. The DNA of the CDR3 is TGTGCCAGCAGCTTAGTTGCGGGAGTGCCCGTCGGAAGATACAATGAGCAGTTCTTC.

A few counts support this clone. The V and J genes are TRBV28 and TRBJ2-7; D remains ambiguous. The CDR3 length is 12 residues. Germline CDR1 MDHEN, CDR2 SYDVKM. Trimming pared 4 bases from V and 5 bases from J, leaving 9 bases between. CDR3: CASSSPTDEQYF. The CDR3 bases are TGTGCCAGCAGTTCCCCGACGGACGAGCAGTACTTC.

V gene TRBV7-2 combines with J gene TRBJ2-2, with 9 nucleotides matching TRBD2. The germline CDR1 and CDR2 sequences are SGHTA and FQGNSA. Trimming at V came to 5 bases and at J to 2 bases, leaving 3 bases not matched to a gene. The CDR3 contains 15 residues. CDR3: CASSPLAGNTGELFF. The DNA of the CDR3 is TGTGCCAGCAGCCCTCTAGCGGGAAACACCGGGGAGCTGTTTTTT.

The gene calls are TRBV11-2 and TRBJ2-7; 7 nucleotides agree with TRBD1. CDR1 is SGHAT and CDR2 is FQNNGV in the germline V gene. V shed 5 bases and J 2 bases; nucleotides not matched to a gene: 9. The CDR3 is made up of 15 amino acids. The CDR3 sequence is CASSPHPQGAYEQYF. The DNA of the CDR3 is TGTGCCAGCAGCCCCCACCCGCAGGGGGCCTACGAGCAGTACTTC.

The chain couples TRBV19 to TRBJ2-3; the D gene is possibly TRBD1 (6 bases). Per the germline V gene, CDR1 is LNHDA and CDR2 is SQIVND (reference sequence). This CDR3 is built from 15 residues. The V gene lost 3 bases and the J gene lost 2 bases, with 12 bases spanning the gap. The CDR3 loop is CASSMQQGVTDTQYF. CDR3 bases: TGTGCCAGTAGTATGCAACAGGGCGTCACAGATACGCAGTATTTT.

This clone appeared a single time. The genes are TRBV18 and TRBJ2-3, with D uncertain. CDR1 is KGHSH, CDR2 LQKENI, per germline. The CDR3 loop spans 14 amino acids. V was trimmed by 2 bases and J by 2 bases, leaving 8 bases between them. The chain's CDR3 is CASSPYSSTDTQYF. DNA of the CDR3: TGTGCCAGCTCACCATACAGCTCCACAGATACGCAGTATTTT.

V and J are TRBV4-3 and TRBJ2-3; no clear D gene. V lost 0 bases to trimming and J lost 3 bases, with 10 bases between them. The CDR3 loop spans 15 amino acids. Germline CDR1 LGHNA, CDR2 YSLEER. In DNA, the CDR3 is TGCGCCAGCAGCCAAGATGCGAGAGTAACAGATACGCAGTATTTT. Amino acids: CASSQDARVTDTQYF.

The CDR3 DNA reads TGTGCCAGCAGCGGGGGCATAGACAGTAGCACAGATACGCAGTATTTT. Its protein product is CASSGGIDSSTDTQYF. The chain employs TRBV5-4 and TRBJ2-3; D is perhaps TRBD1 (6 bases). CDR1 is SGHNT, CDR2 YYREEE, per germline (reference sequence). The CDR3 runs 16 residues. Deletions cut 4 bases from V and 0 bases from J, with 15 bases between. The variable domain in full, completed from reference TRBV5-4 and TRBJ2-3, reads ETGVTQSPTHLIKTRGQQVTLRCSSQSGHNTVSWYQQALGQGPQFIFQYYREEENGRGNFPPRFSGLQFPNYSSELNVNALELDDSALYLCASSGGIDSSTDTQYFGPGTRLTVL.